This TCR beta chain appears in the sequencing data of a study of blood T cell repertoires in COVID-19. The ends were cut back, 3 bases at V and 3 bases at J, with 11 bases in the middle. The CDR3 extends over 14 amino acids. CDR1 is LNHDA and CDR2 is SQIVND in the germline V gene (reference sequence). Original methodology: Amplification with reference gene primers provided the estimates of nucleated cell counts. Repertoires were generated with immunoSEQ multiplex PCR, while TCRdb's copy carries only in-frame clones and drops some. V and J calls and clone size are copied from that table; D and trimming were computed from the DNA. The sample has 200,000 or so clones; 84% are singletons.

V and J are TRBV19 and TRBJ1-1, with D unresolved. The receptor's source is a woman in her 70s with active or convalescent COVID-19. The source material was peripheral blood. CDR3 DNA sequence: TGTGCCAGTAGTATTTATCCCGCGGACACTGAAGCTTTCTTT. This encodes CASSIYPADTEAFF.